The rows below give T cell receptor beta chains drawn from one sample of a study of T cell changes during pregnancy in multiple sclerosis. Produced via immunoSEQ multiplex PCR; TCRdb's table is partial and in-frame only. The sample contains 35,000 to 50,000 clones, 80% to 90% of which appear only once. The sequenced sample was CD4+ T cells from peripheral blood mononuclear cells, obtained after pregnancy. The receptors come from a female donor with multiple sclerosis, enrolled in a pregnancy study. CDR3s include the opening cysteine and the closing phenylalanine or tryptophan. A D gene is named only where the DNA matches it firmly. Size tells how often a clone was seen (once, few, many) or the class of an expanded clone, and some rows leave it out.

V gene	J gene	D gene	clone size	CDR3 protein	CDR3 DNA
TRBV21-1	TRBJ2-3	.	.	CASSTGTGTSTDTQYF	TGTGCCAGCAGCACTGGGACAGGGACTAGCACAGATACGCAGTATTTT
TRBV2	TRBJ1-1	.	.	CASSDVGMNTEAFF	TGTGCCAGCAGTGACGTGGGCATGAACACTGAAGCTTTCTTT
TRBV7-9	TRBJ2-1	.	.	CASSLTQVEDEQFF	TGTGCCAGCAGCTTAACCCAGGTTGAAGACGAGCAGTTCTTC
TRBV4-1	TRBJ2-5	.	.	CASSQDLGTIVTQYF	TGCGCCAGCAGCCAAGATCTAGGCACCATCGTGACCCAGTACTTC
TRBV2	TRBJ1-1	.	few	CASSEIQLNTEAFF	TGTGCCAGCAGTGAAATTCAGTTGAACACTGAAGCTTTCTTT
TRBV27	TRBJ2-6	TRBD1	.	CASSLFPPGGSSGANVLTF	TGTGCCAGCAGTTTATTTCCTCCAGGGGGCAGCTCTGGGGCCAACGTCCTGACTTTC
TRBV19	TRBJ2-5	TRBD1	once	CASSWGTGASETQYF	TGTGCCAGTAGTTGGGGGACAGGGGCTTCGGAGACCCAGTACTTC
TRBV5-1	TRBJ2-2	TRBD2	.	CASSRGLAGDMKGTGELFF	TGCGCCAGCAGCAGGGGACTAGCGGGAGATATGAAGGGCACCGGGGAGCTGTTTTTT
TRBV10-3	TRBJ2-1	TRBD2	.	CAISGGLAGTLNEQFF	TGTGCCATCAGTGGGGGACTAGCGGGGACCCTAAATGAGCAGTTCTTC
TRBV2	TRBJ1-5	TRBD1	few	CASRAGTGFSNQPQHF	TGTGCCAGCAGGGCCGGGACAGGGTTTAGCAATCAGCCCCAGCATTTT
TRBV2	TRBJ2-2	TRBD1	.	CASSGSGGFEELFF	TGTGCCAGCAGTGGGTCAGGGGGTTTCGAGGAGCTGTTTTTT
TRBV4-2	TRBJ1-1	TRBD1	.	CASSPNRGRPNTEAFF	TGTGCCAGCAGCCCGAACAGGGGGCGTCCGAACACTGAAGCTTTCTTT
TRBV5-6	TRBJ2-5	TRBD1	.	CASSLGRQGAEETQYF	TGTGCCAGCAGCTTGGGAAGACAGGGGGCGGAAGAGACCCAGTACTTC
TRBV7-2	TRBJ1-1	.	.	CASSLMTDTEAFF	TGTGCCAGCAGCTTAATGACAGACACTGAAGCTTTCTTT
TRBV29-1	TRBJ2-1	TRBD2	.	CSVPGTSGNLIEQFF	TGCAGCGTCCCCGGGACTAGCGGGAATCTCATTGAGCAGTTCTTC
TRBV5-1	TRBJ1-2	TRBD1	.	CASSTGQDALIGGYTF	TGCGCCAGCAGCACCGGACAGGACGCCTTGATTGGAGGCTACACCTTC
TRBV19	TRBJ2-1	.	.	CASSIDPRIYNEQFF	TGTGCCAGTAGTATAGACCCTAGAATCTACAATGAGCAGTTCTTC
TRBV27	TRBJ2-1	TRBD2	.	CASSTTSVSYNEQFF	TGTGCCAGCAGTACTACTAGCGTCTCCTACAATGAGCAGTTCTTC
TRBV18	TRBJ1-5	TRBD1	.	CASRQGRSQPQHF	TGTGCCAGCCGACAGGGCAGAAGTCAGCCCCAGCATTTT
TRBV10-3	TRBJ2-5	TRBD2	.	CAISESGGQETQYF	TGTGCCATCAGTGAGTCGGGGGGGCAAGAGACCCAGTACTTC